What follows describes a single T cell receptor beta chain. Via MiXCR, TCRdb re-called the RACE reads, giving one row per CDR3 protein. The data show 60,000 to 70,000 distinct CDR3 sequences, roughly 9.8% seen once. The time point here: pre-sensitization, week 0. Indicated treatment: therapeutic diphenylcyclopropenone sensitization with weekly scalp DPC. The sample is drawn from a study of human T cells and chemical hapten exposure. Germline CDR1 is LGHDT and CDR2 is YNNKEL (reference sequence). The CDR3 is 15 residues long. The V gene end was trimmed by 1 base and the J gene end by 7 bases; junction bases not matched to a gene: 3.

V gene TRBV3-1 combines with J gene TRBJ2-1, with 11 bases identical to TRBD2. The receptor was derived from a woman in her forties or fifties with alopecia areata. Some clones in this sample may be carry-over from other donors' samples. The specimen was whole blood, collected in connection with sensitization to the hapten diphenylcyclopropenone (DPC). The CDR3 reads CASSQVTSGTNEQFF. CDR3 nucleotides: TGTGCCAGCAGCCAAGTGACTAGCGGGACGAATGAGCAGTTCTTC.